The 18 T cell receptor beta chains listed next were all sequenced from one sample in a study of identical twins. Each CDR3 protein gets one entry after TCRdb re-called the 5' RACE reads with MiXCR. The sample yields a few hundred thousand distinct CDR3 sequences, roughly a tenth seen once. The specimen sequenced was memory T cells sorted from blood. These receptors were obtained from a man aged 50-60 years in good health.

The rearrangement uses TRBV6-2 or TRBV6-3 and TRBJ2-7, with TRBD2 matching over 7 bases. This CDR3 contains 16 residues. Germline V CDR1 and CDR2: MNHEY, SVGEGT. J was trimmed by 3 bases and V by 2 bases; bases with no gene match: 10. The CDR3 bases are TGTGCCAGCAGTTACATAGGCGGGGGTTGGAGCTACGAGCAGTACTTC. Its translation is CASSYIGGGWSYEQYF.

As concerns this clonotype: Sequence at one end of the junction differs from germline and may be a read error. The V and J genes are TRBV20-1 and TRBJ2-3; D not certain. The length of the CDR3 is 14 residues. Germline V CDR1 and CDR2: DFQATT, SNEGSKA (reference sequence). In DNA, the CDR3 is TGCAGTGCTGGAGACACCGTTCGCACAGATACGCAGTATTTT. Translation gives CSAGDTVRTDTQYF.

This clonotype was detected many times. The V and J genes are TRBV20-1 and TRBJ2-3; 11 bases line up with TRBD2. This CDR3 has 16 amino acids. Germline V gene sequence: CDR1 DFQATT, CDR2 SNEGSKA (reference sequence). V was pared by 2 bases and J by 7 bases, with 11 bases of the junction left unmatched. As DNA, the CDR3 is TGCAGTGCTAGATCCGGGGGGGCTAGCGGGGGGTATACGCAGTATTTT. This translates into CSARSGGASGGYTQYF.

The chain uses TRBV4-3 and TRBJ1-2; D call uncertain. The germline gives CDR1 LGHNA, CDR2 YSLEER. V lost 0 bases to trimming and J lost 7 bases, with 12 bases between them. The CDR3 is 14 residues long. CDR3 amino acids: CASSQEFPAGGYTF. In DNA, the CDR3 is TGCGCCAGCAGCCAAGAGTTTCCCGCGGGTGGCTACACCTTC.

V and J are TRBV4-3 and TRBJ2-1, with TRBD1 matching over 8 bases. CDR1 LGHNA and CDR2 YSLEER come from the germline V gene. This CDR3 region has 15 residues. J lost 7 bases, V lost 2 bases, and 7 bases had no gene match. CDR3 amino acids: CASSQLMTGVNEQFF. The CDR3 DNA reads TGCGCCAGCAGCCAACTGATGACAGGGGTTAATGAGCAGTTCTTC.

This clonotype was seen a few times. CDR3: CASSLAGASEAFF. CDR3 coding DNA: TGTGCCAGCAGTTTAGCTGGGGCGTCTGAAGCTTTCTTT. The chain is built from TRBV12-3 or TRBV12-4 and TRBJ1-1, with a weak D call TRBD1 (5 bases). Deletions cut 0 bases from V and 6 bases from J, with 8 bases between. This CDR3 is built from 13 residues.

The chain couples TRBV7-2 to TRBJ2-7, with D maybe TRBD2 (6 bases). Per germline, CDR1 SGHTA and CDR2 FQGNSA. V was trimmed by 5 bases and J by 4 bases, leaving 15 bases between them. There are 14 residues in the CDR3. The CDR3 spells CASSPTGGRYEQYF. CDR3 DNA sequence: TGTGCCAGCAGCCCTACCGGGGGTAGATACGAGCAGTACTTC.

The J gene is TRBJ1-4, the V gene TRBV15; perhaps TRBD1 as D (6 bases). Trimming removed 5 bases from V and 8 bases from J, with 18 bases in between. CDR3 length: 15 residues. Looked up from germline, CDR1 is LNHNV and CDR2 is YYDKDF (reference sequence). The CDR3 DNA follows: TGTGCCACCAGCGGGAGACAGGCGAGATTCGAAAAACTGTTTTTT. Translated: CATSGRQARFEKLFF.

This clonotype was recorded at least ten times. The V gene is TRBV6-2 or TRBV6-3, the J gene TRBJ1-5; D ambiguous. The V and J ends lost 2 bases and 0 bases respectively, with 23 bases between them. There are 20 residues in the CDR3. Per the germline V gene, CDR1 is MNHEY and CDR2 is SVGEGT. CDR3 protein: CASSYLPSREGIYSNQPQHF. The DNA of the CDR3 is TGTGCCAGCAGTTACCTGCCGTCGCGGGAAGGGATCTATAGCAATCAGCCCCAGCATTTT.

A few counts support this clonotype. The rearrangement uses TRBV20-1 and TRBJ2-7; 8 bases are shared with TRBD2. The CDR3 has 14 amino acids. V was pared by 6 bases and J by 3 bases, with 10 bases of the junction left unmatched. The germline V gene has CDR1 DFQATT and CDR2 SNEGSKA (reference sequence). The CDR3, as DNA: TGCAGTGCAACACCAGCGGGAGTAGGCTACGAGCAGTACTTC. It translates to CSATPAGVGYEQYF.

V usage is TRBV21-1 and J usage is TRBJ1-5. TRBV21-1 is a pseudogene. The length of the CDR3 is 13 residues. Here the CDR3 DNA reads TGTGCCAGCCCAGGCCCTGGCAATCAGCCCCAGCATTTT. Translation: CASPGPGNQPQHF.

This clonotype was detected only a few times. This rearrangement joins TRBV9 to TRBJ2-2; 11 bases align to TRBD2. The J segment lost 6 bases and the V segment lost 0 bases, leaving 7 bases of the junction unmatched. The CDR3 length is 17 residues. Germline V gene sequence: CDR1 SGDLS, CDR2 YYNGEE. The CDR3 nucleotides are TGTGCCAGCAGCGTAGGAGTGTTAGCGGGGGGGGCCGGGGAGCTGTTTTTT. It yields the protein CASSVGVLAGGAGELFF.

The table lists this clonotype with many counts. The chain uses TRBV25-1 and TRBJ1-1; possibly TRBD1 for D (6 bases). The CDR3 has 15 residues. Germline CDR1 and CDR2: MGHDK and SYGVNS. V lost 4 bases, J lost 3 bases, and 15 bases lay in between. The CDR3 DNA reads TGTGCCAGCAGTGCTACAGGGAGTTGGGACACTGAAGCTTTCTTT. Its protein product is CASSATGSWDTEAFF. Full variable domain (outside the CDR3, taken from reference TRBV25-1 and TRBJ1-1): EADIYQTPRYLVIGTGKKITLECSQTMGHDKMYWYQQDPGMELHLIHYSYGVNSTEKGDLSSESTVSRIRTEHFPLTLESARPSHTSQYLCASSATGSWDTEAFFGQGTRLTVV.

The sample holds a few counts of this clonotype. This chain links TRBV9 with TRBJ1-1, with D possibly being TRBD1 (6 bases). Trimming pared 0 bases from V and 4 bases from J, leaving 22 bases between. Germline CDR1 and CDR2: SGDLS and YYNGEE. This CDR3 contains 18 residues. The CDR3 reads CASSVAYPGAIGGTEAFF. CDR3 sequence (DNA): TGTGCCAGCAGCGTAGCTTACCCAGGGGCAATTGGAGGCACTGAAGCTTTCTTT. Filled out from reference TRBV9 and TRBJ1-1, the complete variable domain reads DSGVTQTPKHLITATGQRVTLRCSPRSGDLSVYWYQQSLDQGLQFLIQYYNGEERAKGNILERFSAQQFPDLHSELNLSSLELGDSALYFCASSVAYPGAIGGTEAFFGQGTRLTVV.

This clonotype was recorded a few times. The gene calls are TRBV13 and TRBJ1-2; 7 positions agree with TRBD1. Trimming removed 5 bases from V and 3 bases from J; junction bases left unmatched: 18. The CDR3 sequence is 18 residues long. The germline V gene encodes CDR1 PRHDT and CDR2 FYEKMQ (reference sequence). CDR3 DNA: TGTGCCAGCAGCCCTATTTCTGGTGGTGACAGGGAAGACTATGGCTACACCTTC. This codes for CASSPISGGDREDYGYTF. Full variable domain (missing parts from reference TRBV13 and TRBJ1-2): AAGVIQSPRHLIKEKRETATLKCYPIPRHDTVYWYQQGPGQDPQFLISFYEKMQSDKGSIPDRFSAQQFSDYHSELNMSSLELGDSALYFCASSPISGGDREDYGYTFGSGTRLTVV.

This clonotype was found a few times. The rearrangement uses TRBV7-2 and TRBJ2-1; D is unresolved. V gave up 1 base and J gave up 9 bases, with 10 bases separating them. CDR3 length: 13 residues. CDR1 is SGHTA and CDR2 is FQGNSA in the germline V gene. CDR3: CASSLDAPAEQFF. For the CDR3, the DNA is TGTGCCAGCAGCTTAGATGCCCCGGCTGAGCAGTTCTTC.

The genes are TRBV5-1 and TRBJ1-1; 9 nucleotides match TRBD1. The junction had 9 bases not matched to a gene; V was cut back by 7 bases and J by 5 bases. CDR1 and CDR2 from the germline V gene are SGHRS and YFSETQ. This CDR3 is 14 amino acids long. CDR3 loop: CASGKDRGGTEAFF. The CDR3 DNA sequence: TGCGCCAGCGGCAAGGACAGGGGAGGGACTGAAGCTTTCTTT. Using reference TRBV5-1 and TRBJ1-1 for the parts outside the CDR3, the full variable domain is KAGVTQTPRYLIKTRGQQVTLSCSPISGHRSVSWYQQTPGQGLQFLFEYFSETQRNKGNFPGRFSGRQFSNSRSEMNVSTLELGDSALYLCASGKDRGGTEAFFGQGTRLTVV.

This clonotype has at least ten counts. The gene calls are TRBV14 and TRBJ2-1, with a possible D match to TRBD2 (5 bases). This CDR3 spans 17 amino acids. The V gene lost 0 bases and the J gene lost 0 bases, with 12 bases spanning the gap. From germline, CDR1 is SGHDN and CDR2 FVKESK. The CDR3 DNA reads TGTGCCAGCAGCCAAGACGGAGGCAGAAGCTCCTACAATGAGCAGTTCTTC. This codes for CASSQDGGRSSYNEQFF.